The source of this T cell receptor (beta chain) is a study of immune heterogeneity within non-small cell lung tumors. The table lists this clonotype with many counts. It was with 32 V and 13 J primers that multiplex PCR amplified TCR beta CDR3. TCRdb re-called the multiplex PCR reads through MiXCR, storing one row per CDR3 protein. The sample consists of 9,900 or so distinct CDR3 sequences, 26% of them appearing once. Template material comprised bulk tumor genomic DNA at approximately 650 ng per sample. Biopsies that were spaced far apart were taken, several per primary tumor, during surgery. Newly diagnosed with untreated non-small cell lung cancer, the patients underwent curative surgery. There are 10 residues in the CDR3. In germline, CDR1 is DFQATT, CDR2 SNEGSKA (reference sequence). Trimming shortened V by 7 bases and J by 1 base, and 5 bases separated the two germline ends.

The TCR comes from a woman between 45 and 65 years old with non-small cell lung cancer. Sequencing input: lung tumor tissue. V and J are TRBV20-1 and TRBJ2-7, with unresolved D. The CDR3 coding sequence is TGCAGTGTGAGGTCCTACGAGCAGTACTTC. This gives the protein CSVRSYEQYF.